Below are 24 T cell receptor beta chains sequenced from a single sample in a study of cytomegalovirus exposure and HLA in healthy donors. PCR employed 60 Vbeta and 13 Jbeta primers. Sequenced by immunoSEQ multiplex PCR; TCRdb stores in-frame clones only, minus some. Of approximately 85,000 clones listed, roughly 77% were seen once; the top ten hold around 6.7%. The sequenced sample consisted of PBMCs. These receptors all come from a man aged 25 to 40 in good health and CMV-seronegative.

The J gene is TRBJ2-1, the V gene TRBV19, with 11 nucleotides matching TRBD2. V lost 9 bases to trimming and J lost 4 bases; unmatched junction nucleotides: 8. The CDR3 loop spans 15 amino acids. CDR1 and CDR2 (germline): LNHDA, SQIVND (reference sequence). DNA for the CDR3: TGTGCCAGCGATCACGCTAGCGGGGGGTACAATGAGCAGTTCTTC. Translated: CASDHASGGYNEQFF.

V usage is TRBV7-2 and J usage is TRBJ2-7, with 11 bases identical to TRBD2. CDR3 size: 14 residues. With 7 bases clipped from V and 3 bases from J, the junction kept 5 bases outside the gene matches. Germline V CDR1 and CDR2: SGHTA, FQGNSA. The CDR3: CASTRLAGNYEQYF. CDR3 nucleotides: TGTGCCAGCACCCGACTAGCGGGGAACTACGAGCAGTACTTC.

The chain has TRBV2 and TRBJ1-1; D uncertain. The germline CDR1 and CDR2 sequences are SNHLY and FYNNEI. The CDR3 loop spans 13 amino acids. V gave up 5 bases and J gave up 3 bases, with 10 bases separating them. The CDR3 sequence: CASSPARDTEAFF. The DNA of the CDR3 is TGTGCCAGCAGTCCAGCCCGGGACACTGAAGCTTTCTTT. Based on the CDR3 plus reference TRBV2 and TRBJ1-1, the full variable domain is EPEVTQTPSHQVTQMGQEVILRCVPISNHLYFYWYRQILGQKVEFLVSFYNNEISEKSEIFDDQFSVERPDGSNFTLKIRSTKLEDSAMYFCASSPARDTEAFFGQGTRLTVV.

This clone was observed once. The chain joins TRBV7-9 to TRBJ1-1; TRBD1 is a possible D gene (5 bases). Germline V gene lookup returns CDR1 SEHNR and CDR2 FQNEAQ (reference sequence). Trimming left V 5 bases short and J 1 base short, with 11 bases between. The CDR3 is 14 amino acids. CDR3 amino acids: CASSAGLPNTEAFF. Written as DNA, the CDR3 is TGTGCCAGCAGCGCGGGACTTCCGAACACTGAAGCTTTCTTT. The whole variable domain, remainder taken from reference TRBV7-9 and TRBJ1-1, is DTGVSQNPRHKITKRGQNVTFRCDPISEHNRLYWYRQTLGQGPEFLTYFQNEAQLEKSRLLSDRFSAERPKGSFSTLEIQRTEQGDSAMYLCASSAGLPNTEAFFGQGTRLTVV.

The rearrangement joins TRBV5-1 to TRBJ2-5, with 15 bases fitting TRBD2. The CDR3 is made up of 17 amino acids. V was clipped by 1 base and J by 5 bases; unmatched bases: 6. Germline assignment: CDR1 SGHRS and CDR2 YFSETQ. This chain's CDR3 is CASSLPGLAGGSETQYF. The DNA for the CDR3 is TGCGCCAGCAGCTTGCCCGGACTAGCGGGGGGGTCTGAGACCCAGTACTTC.

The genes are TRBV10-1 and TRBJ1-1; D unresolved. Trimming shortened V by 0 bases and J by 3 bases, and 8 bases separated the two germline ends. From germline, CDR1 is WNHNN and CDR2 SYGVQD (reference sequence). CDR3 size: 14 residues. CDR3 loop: CASSESTEYTEAFF. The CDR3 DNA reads TGCGCCAGCAGTGAGTCGACGGAGTACACTGAAGCTTTCTTT.

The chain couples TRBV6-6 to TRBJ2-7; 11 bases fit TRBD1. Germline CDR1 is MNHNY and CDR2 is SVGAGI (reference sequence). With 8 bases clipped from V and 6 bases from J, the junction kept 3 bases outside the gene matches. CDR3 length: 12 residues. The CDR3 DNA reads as TGTGCCAGCGGACAGGGGGCGGGCGAGCAGTACTTC. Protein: CASGQGAGEQYF.

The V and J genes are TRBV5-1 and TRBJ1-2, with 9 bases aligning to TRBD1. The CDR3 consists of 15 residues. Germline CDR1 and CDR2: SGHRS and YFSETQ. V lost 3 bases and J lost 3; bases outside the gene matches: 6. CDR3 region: CASSSGQGNDYGYTF. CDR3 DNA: TGCGCCAGCAGCTCGGGACAGGGTAACGACTATGGCTACACCTTC.

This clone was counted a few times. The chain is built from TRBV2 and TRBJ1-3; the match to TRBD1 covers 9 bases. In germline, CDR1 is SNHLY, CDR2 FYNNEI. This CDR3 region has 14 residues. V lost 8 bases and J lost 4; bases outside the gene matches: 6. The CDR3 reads CASSRTGEGNTIYF. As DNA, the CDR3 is TGTGCCAGCTCCCGGACAGGGGAAGGAAACACCATATATTTT.

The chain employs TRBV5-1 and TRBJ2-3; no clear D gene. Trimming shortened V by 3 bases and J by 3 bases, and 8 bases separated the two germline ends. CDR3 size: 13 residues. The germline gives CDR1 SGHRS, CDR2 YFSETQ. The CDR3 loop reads CASSSGLTDTQYF. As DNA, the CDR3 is TGCGCCAGCAGCTCAGGTTTGACAGATACGCAGTATTTT.

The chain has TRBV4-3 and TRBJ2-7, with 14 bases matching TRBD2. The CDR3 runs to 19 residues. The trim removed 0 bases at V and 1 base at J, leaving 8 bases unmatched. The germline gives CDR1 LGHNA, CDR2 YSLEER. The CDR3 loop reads CASSQEASTSGGVSYEQYF. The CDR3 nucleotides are TGCGCCAGCAGCCAAGAGGCATCGACTAGCGGGGGGGTATCCTACGAGCAGTACTTC.

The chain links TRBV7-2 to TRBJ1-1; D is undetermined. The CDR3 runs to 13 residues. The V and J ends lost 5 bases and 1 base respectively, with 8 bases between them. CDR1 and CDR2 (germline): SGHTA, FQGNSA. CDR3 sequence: CASSIQRNTEAFF. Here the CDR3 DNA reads TGTGCCAGCAGCATACAGAGGAACACTGAAGCTTTCTTT.

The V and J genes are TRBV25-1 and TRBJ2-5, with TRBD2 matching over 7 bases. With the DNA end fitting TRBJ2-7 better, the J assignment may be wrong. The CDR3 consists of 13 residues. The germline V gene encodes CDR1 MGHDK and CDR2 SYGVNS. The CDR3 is CASAGLTTYEQYF. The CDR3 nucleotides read TGTGCCAGCGCGGGACTAACGACCTACGAGCAGTACTTC.

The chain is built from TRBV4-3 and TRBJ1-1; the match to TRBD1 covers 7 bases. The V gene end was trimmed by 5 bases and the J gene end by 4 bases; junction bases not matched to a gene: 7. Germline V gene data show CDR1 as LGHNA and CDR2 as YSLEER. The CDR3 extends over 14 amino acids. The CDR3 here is CASSFRGLGTEAFF. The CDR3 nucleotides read TGCGCCAGCAGCTTTAGGGGGCTGGGCACTGAAGCTTTCTTT.

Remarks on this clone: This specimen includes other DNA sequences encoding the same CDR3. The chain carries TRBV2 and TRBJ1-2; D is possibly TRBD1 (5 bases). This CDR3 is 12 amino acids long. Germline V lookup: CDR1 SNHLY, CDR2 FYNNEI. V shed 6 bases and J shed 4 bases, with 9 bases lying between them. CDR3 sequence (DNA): TGTGCCAGCAGGGCCGACAGCTATGGCTACACCTTC. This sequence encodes CASRADSYGYTF.

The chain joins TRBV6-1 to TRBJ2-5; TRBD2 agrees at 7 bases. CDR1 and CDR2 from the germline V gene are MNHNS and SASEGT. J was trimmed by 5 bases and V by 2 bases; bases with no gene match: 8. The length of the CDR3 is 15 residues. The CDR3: CASSELSGALETQYF. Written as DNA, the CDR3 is TGTGCCAGCAGTGAATTGAGCGGGGCCCTTGAGACCCAGTACTTC.

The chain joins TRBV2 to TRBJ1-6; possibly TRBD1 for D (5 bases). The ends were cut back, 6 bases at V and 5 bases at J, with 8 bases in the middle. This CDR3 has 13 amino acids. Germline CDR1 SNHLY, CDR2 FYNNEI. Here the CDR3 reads CASRQVNNSPLHF. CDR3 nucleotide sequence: TGTGCCAGCAGACAGGTTAATAATTCACCCCTCCACTTT.

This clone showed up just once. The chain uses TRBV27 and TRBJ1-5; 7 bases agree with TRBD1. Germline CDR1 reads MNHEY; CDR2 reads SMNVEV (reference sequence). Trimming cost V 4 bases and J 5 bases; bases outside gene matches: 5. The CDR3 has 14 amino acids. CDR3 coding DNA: TGTGCCAGCAGTTCAGACAGGGACCATCAGCCCCAGCATTTT. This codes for CASSSDRDHQPQHF.

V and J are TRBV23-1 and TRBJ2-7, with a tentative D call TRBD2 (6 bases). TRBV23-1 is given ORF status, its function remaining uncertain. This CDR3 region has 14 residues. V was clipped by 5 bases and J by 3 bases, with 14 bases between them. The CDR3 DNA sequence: TGCGCCAGCAGTGGTACGGGGGACCTCTACGAGCAGTACTTC. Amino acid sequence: CASSGTGDLYEQYF.

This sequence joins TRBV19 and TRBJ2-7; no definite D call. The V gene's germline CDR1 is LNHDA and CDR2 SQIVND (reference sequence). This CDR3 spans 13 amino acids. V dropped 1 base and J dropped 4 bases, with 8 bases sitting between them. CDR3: CASSIGYLYEQYF. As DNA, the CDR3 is TGTGCCAGTAGTATAGGATACTTGTACGAGCAGTACTTC.

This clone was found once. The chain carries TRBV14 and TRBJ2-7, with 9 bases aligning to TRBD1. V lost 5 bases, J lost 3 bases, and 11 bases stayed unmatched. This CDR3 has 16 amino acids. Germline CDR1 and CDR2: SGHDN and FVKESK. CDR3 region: CASSNQGQGKLYEQYF. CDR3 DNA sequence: TGTGCCAGCAGCAACCAGGGACAGGGTAAACTCTACGAGCAGTACTTC. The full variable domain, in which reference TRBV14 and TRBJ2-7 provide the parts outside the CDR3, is EAGVTQFPSHSVIEKGQTVTLRCDPISGHDNLYWYRRVMGKEIKFLLHFVKESKQDESGMPNNRFLAERTGGTYSTLKVQPAELEDSGVYFCASSNQGQGKLYEQYFGPGTRLTVT.

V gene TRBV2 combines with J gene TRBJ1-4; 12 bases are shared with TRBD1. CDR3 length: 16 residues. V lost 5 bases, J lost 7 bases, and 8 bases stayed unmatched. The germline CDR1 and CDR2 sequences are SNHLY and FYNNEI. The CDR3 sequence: CASSNLGQGAGEKLFF. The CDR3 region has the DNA TGTGCCAGCAGTAATCTGGGACAGGGGGCTGGTGAAAAACTGTTTTTT.

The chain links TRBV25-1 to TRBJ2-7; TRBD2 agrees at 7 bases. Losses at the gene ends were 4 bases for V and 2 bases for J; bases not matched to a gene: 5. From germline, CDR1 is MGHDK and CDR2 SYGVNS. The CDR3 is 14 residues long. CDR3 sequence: CASSAPGGAYEQYF. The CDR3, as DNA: TGTGCCAGCAGTGCCCCGGGGGGAGCCTACGAGCAGTACTTC.

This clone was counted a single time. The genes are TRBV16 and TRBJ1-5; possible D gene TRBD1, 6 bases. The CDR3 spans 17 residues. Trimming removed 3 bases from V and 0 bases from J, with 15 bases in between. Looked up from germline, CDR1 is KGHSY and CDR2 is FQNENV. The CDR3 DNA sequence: TGTGCCAGCAGCCAGGACAGAAGAGTCAATAGCAATCAGCCCCAGCATTTT. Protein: CASSQDRRVNSNQPQHF.